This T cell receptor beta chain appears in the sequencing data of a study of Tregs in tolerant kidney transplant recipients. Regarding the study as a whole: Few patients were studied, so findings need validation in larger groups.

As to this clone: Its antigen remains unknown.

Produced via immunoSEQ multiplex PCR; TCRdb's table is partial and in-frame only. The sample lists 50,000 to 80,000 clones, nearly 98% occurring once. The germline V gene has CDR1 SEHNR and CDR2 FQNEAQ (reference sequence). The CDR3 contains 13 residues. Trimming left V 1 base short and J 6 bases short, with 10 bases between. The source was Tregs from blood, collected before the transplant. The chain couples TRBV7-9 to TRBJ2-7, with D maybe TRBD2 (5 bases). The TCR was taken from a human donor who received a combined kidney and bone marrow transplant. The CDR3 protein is CASSLDSGFEQYF. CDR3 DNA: TGTGCCAGCAGCTTAGATTCGGGGTTCGAGCAGTACTTC.